This TCR beta chain emerged from a study of cytomegalovirus exposure and HLA in healthy donors. Remarks on this clone: What it recognizes is unknown.

Regarding the study as a whole: The classifier was said to identify cytomegalovirus status with high specificity and sensitivity. Some TCR beta chains (around 180 of them) were listed as cytomegalovirus-associated. Serostatus for CMV was the only available immune exposure information.

This CDR3 spans 18 amino acids. Germline CDR1 LGHNA, CDR2 YNFKEQ. With 0 bases removed from V and 2 bases from J, the gap between germline ends came to 20 bases. 60 Vbeta and 13 Jbeta primers were used in PCR. Libraries were prepared by immunoSEQ multiplex PCR; TCRdb keeps only in-frame clonotypes and omits some of them. The data show under 150,000 clones, with roughly 80% seen just once and 4% held by the top ten. The J gene is TRBJ2-7, the V gene TRBV4-2; possibly TRBD1 for D (6 bases). This TCR was recovered from a woman aged 40 to 55 in good health and CMV-seronegative. Sequencing was done on a sample of PBMCs. The CDR3 loop reads CASSQDIHHVGAPYEQYF. Here the CDR3 DNA reads TGTGCCAGCAGCCAAGATATTCATCATGTGGGGGCGCCCTACGAGCAGTACTTC.